Presented here are 17 T cell receptor beta chains from one specimen sequenced in a study of read filtering for tumor transcriptome and immune sequencing. From roughly 390 ng of RNA, a library with molecular barcoded alpha/delta and beta/gamma adaptors was made. TCRdb ran MiXCR on the reads and lists one entry per CDR3 protein. The sample yields 60,000 to 80,000 distinct CDR3 sequences, roughly 13% seen once. The sample taken for sequencing was a population of CD138-negative cells sorted from bone marrow. The receptors come from a donor at least 40 years old with multiple myeloma.

Only one count was recorded for this clonotype. A far larger clone is only one base removed, so a read error is likely. The V gene is TRBV12-3 or TRBV12-4, the J gene TRBJ2-2, with D hard to call. CDR3 length equals 11 residues. CDR3 sequence (DNA): TGTGCCAACAGTTTTGCCGGGGAGCTGTTTTTT. The encoded protein is CANSFAGELFF.

This clonotype was observed a handful of times. The junction departs from germline at one end; a sequencing error may be responsible. This CDR3 is CSVADRGFYNEQSF. In DNA, the CDR3 is TGCAGCGTCGCCGACAGGGGATTCTACAATGAGCAGTCCTTC. V usage is TRBV29-1 and J usage is TRBJ2-1; 8 nucleotides align to TRBD1. The length of the CDR3 is 14 residues. Germline V gene lookup returns CDR1 SQVTM and CDR2 ANQGSEA.

Only a few counts were recorded for this clonotype. The chain links TRBV27 to TRBJ2-7; 7 bases map to TRBD2. The CDR3 is made up of 16 amino acids. Germline V gives CDR1 MNHEY, CDR2 SMNVEV (reference sequence). With V trimmed by 2 bases and J by 4 bases, 11 bases remained unmatched. The CDR3 DNA reads as TGTGCCAGCAGTTTACAGGGCGCGGGAGAAATGTACGAGCAGTACTTC. The encoded protein is CASSLQGAGEMYEQYF.

This clonotype was observed at least ten times. The chain has TRBV27 and TRBJ2-5, with 9 bases fitting TRBD2. This CDR3 contains 19 residues. Germline V gene data show CDR1 as MNHEY and CDR2 as SMNVEV (reference sequence). V dropped 3 bases and J dropped 1; count of bases not matched to a gene: 15. The CDR3, as DNA: TGTGCCAGCAGTTTGGGAGCGACTAGCGGTACCCCAGGCCAAGAGACCCAGTACTTC. This gives the protein CASSLGATSGTPGQETQYF.

By sample share, this clonotype is large. The chain is built from TRBV4-1 and TRBJ1-6; a possible D gene is TRBD1 (5 bases). From germline, CDR1 is MGHRA and CDR2 YSYEKL. The CDR3 is 17 residues long. V shed 3 bases and J shed 0 bases, with 12 bases lying between them. The CDR3 nucleotides are TGCGCCAGCAGCCAGGACGGGGGTTTCTCCTATAATTCACCCCTCCACTTT. The encoded protein is CASSQDGGFSYNSPLHF.

Of note for this clonotype: With a much larger clone just one base away, this may be a read error. The J gene is TRBJ1-1, the V gene TRBV29-1; the D is unclear. Germline CDR1 reads SQVTM; CDR2 reads ANQGSEA. CDR3 length: 14 residues. This CDR3 reads CGVLHGLAVLEAFF. The CDR3 DNA sequence: TGCGGCGTACTACATGGGTTGGCCGTACTTGAAGCTTTCTTT.

This clonotype came up many times. This rearrangement joins TRBV5-1 to TRBJ2-7, with 7 bases aligning to TRBD1. V shed 5 bases and J 9 bases; nucleotides not matched to a gene: 17. From germline, CDR1 is SGHRS and CDR2 YFSETQ. The CDR3 consists of 15 residues. CDR3 nucleotide sequence: TGCGCCAGCAGTTTCAACCGGGACAGAGGTTCGGGGCAGTACTTC. This codes for CASSFNRDRGSGQYF.

Note on this clonotype: A much larger clone lies one base from this, so it may be a read error. The CDR3: CASSLARGSNTEAYF. CDR3 nucleotide sequence: TGTGCCAGCAGTCTCGCCCGGGGATCGAACACTGAAGCTTACTTT. V gene TRBV12-3 or TRBV12-4 combines with J gene TRBJ1-1; D gene ambiguous. This CDR3 contains 15 residues.

This clonotype was picked up a small number of times. This chain links TRBV6-6 with TRBJ1-2; a possible D gene is TRBD1 (5 bases). This CDR3 comprises 15 residues. V was trimmed by 3 bases and J by 4 bases, leaving 15 bases between them. CDR1 and CDR2 (germline): MNHNY, SVGAGI (reference sequence). CDR3 amino acids: CASSYVATDLYGYTF. Written as DNA, the CDR3 is TGTGCCAGCAGTTATGTCGCGACAGATCTCTATGGCTACACCTTC.

In its sample, this clonotype was seen many times. This chain connects TRBV5-1 to TRBJ2-3, with D possibly TRBD2 on 5 matching bases. The CDR3 extends over 13 amino acids. From germline, CDR1 is SGHRS and CDR2 YFSETQ. V was shortened by 2 bases and J by 2 bases, with 6 bases between the two germline ends. CDR3 DNA sequence: TGCGCCAGCAGCTTTCGGGACACAGATACGCAGTATTTT. Amino acids: CASSFRDTDTQYF.

This clonotype was recorded a few times. The chain joins TRBV7-9 to TRBJ2-1; the D call may be TRBD1 or TRBD2 (5 bases each). Germline CDR1 and CDR2: SEHNR and FQNEAQ (reference sequence). The ends were cut back, 5 bases at V and 5 bases at J, with 19 bases in the middle. There are 16 residues in the CDR3. In DNA, the CDR3 is TGTGCCAGCAGCCCGCCTTTAGGGGTCGGGAACAATGAGCAGTTCTTC. Its protein is CASSPPLGVGNNEQFF.

This clonotype was seen at least ten times. One junction end does not reproduce the germline sequence, and a read error may be involved. V and J are TRBV7-8 and TRBJ2-1; 8 positions match TRBD2. This CDR3 spans 14 amino acids. The germline CDR1 and CDR2 sequences are SGHVS and FQNEAQ. The CDR3 coding sequence is TGTGCCAGCAGCATAGCGGGAACCTACAATGAGCAGTTCTTC. Its protein is CASSIAGTYNEQFF.

This clonotype was picked up many times. The V gene is TRBV28, the J gene TRBJ2-3; TRBD2 aligns across 16 bases. This CDR3 is built from 15 residues. V shed 6 bases, J shed 8 bases, and the junction held 5 bases outside the gene matches. Per the germline V gene, CDR1 is MDHEN and CDR2 is SYDVKM. For the CDR3, the DNA is TGTGCCAGCAGCCCGGGGACTAGCGGGAGGGGTACGCAGTATTTT. Translation: CASSPGTSGRGTQYF.

In this sample, this clonotype turned up many times. At one boundary the junction diverges from the germline segment, which might be a read error. The chain employs TRBV19 and TRBJ2-3; 9 nucleotides agree with TRBD1. Germline CDR1 and CDR2: LNHDA and SQIVND (reference sequence). This CDR3 is 14 amino acids long. This chain's CDR3 is CASRFTGGTNTQYF. DNA for the CDR3: TGTGCCAGTCGTTTCACAGGGGGCACAAATACGCAGTATTTT.

This clonotype was picked up many times. The CDR3, as DNA: TGTGCCAGCAGCGTAGGGGGGTTTGGCAATCAGCCCCAGCATTTT. This sequence encodes CASSVGGFGNQPQHF. The chain carries TRBV9 and TRBJ1-5; tentative D call: TRBD1 (5 bases). V was pared by 0 bases and J by 2 bases, with 9 bases between. The germline CDR1 and CDR2 sequences are SGDLS and YYNGEE. The CDR3 totals 15 residues.

There are many counts of this clonotype. The chain is built from TRBV12-3 or TRBV12-4 and TRBJ2-1, with D possibly matching TRBD1 (5 bases). Trimming shortened V by 0 bases and J by 8 bases, and 11 bases separated the two germline ends. The CDR3 extends over 14 amino acids. The CDR3 is CASSLAGRVHEQFF. The CDR3 coding sequence is TGTGCCAGCAGTTTAGCCGGCAGGGTTCATGAGCAGTTCTTC.

In its sample, this clonotype was seen many times. Sequence at one end of the junction differs from germline and may be a read error. V and J are TRBV7-6 and TRBJ2-1; unclear D gene. The germline CDR1 and CDR2 sequences are SGHVS and FNYEAQ. The CDR3 is 16 amino acids. CDR3: CASSLLAPASSNEQFF. In DNA, the CDR3 is TGTGCCAGCAGCTTATTGGCGCCCGCCTCCTCCAATGAGCAGTTCTTC.